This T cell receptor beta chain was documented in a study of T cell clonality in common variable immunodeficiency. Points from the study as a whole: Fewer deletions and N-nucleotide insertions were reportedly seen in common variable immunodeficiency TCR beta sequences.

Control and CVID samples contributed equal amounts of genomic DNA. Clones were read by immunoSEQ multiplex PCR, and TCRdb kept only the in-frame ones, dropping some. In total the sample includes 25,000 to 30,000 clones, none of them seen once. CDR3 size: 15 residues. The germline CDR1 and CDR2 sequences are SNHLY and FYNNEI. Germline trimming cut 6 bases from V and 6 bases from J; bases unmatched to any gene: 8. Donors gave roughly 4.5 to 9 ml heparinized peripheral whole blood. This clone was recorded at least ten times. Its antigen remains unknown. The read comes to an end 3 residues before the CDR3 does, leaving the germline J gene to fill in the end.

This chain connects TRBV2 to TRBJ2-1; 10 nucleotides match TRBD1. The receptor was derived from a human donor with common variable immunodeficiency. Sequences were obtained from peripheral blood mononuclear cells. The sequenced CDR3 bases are TGTGCCAGCAGGAGGACCGGGACAGGGGTCAATGAG. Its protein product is CASRRTGTGVNE. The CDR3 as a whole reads CASRRTGTGVNEQFF.